This T cell receptor delta chain was identified in a study of gamma-delta chains in newborns, infants, children. About the study: Microbial exposure reportedly drives polyclonal innate γδ T cell expansion after birth.

TCRdb called clones from the reads again using CATT. Found here are approximately 4,100 delta-chain clones, 0.56% of them singletons; the top ten hold under 20%. To note about this clone: TCRdb records a much larger clone's protein for this DNA, with a difference at residue 6 that likely arises from a read error; the protein given is the translation of the DNA.

The CDR3 length is 20 residues. Germline-derived CDR1 and CDR2 are GEAIGNYY and EKD. J gave up 0 bases and V 3 bases, and 13 bases lay outside the gene matches. The rearrangement joins TRDV2 to TRDJ2; TRDD3 matches at 12 bases. This sequence was found in a child who was a newborn, infant or young child, either healthy, febrile or measles-vaccinated (not recorded which). The sequencing sample was made of blood. This CDR3 reads CACDPARFTGGYPLTAQLFF. CDR3 bases: TGTGCCTGTGACCCAGCTCGATTTACTGGGGGATACCCTTTGACAGCACAACTCTTCTTT.